The 19 T cell receptor beta chains given below trace back to one sample, sequenced in a study of blood T cell repertoires in COVID-19. Assay used: immunoSEQ multiplex PCR; TCRdb lists only in-frame clones, some missing. There are around 330,000 clones in the sample; 89% occur only once, and about 5.2% lies in the top ten. The sequencing input was PBMCs or T cells enriched from blood (not recorded which). The receptors stem from a man aged 55 to 69 who had recovered from COVID-19.

This chain joins TRBV7-2 and TRBJ2-7, with 9 bases that match TRBD2. The CDR3 has 15 residues. V shed 1 base and J 3 bases; nucleotides not matched to a gene: 4. Germline V gene lookup returns CDR1 SGHTA and CDR2 FQGNSA. CDR3 bases: TGTGCCAGCAGCTTAGGGGGCGGGAGGGGCTACGAGCAGTACTTC. Amino acid sequence: CASSLGGGRGYEQYF.

The V and J genes are TRBV5-5 and TRBJ1-2; 10 bases fit TRBD1. V gave up 3 bases and J gave up 7 bases; unmatched junction bases: 12. The V gene's germline CDR1 is SGHKS and CDR2 YYEKEE (reference sequence). The CDR3 spans 16 residues. CDR3 sequence reads: CASSSQSRDRGFGYTF. CDR3 coding DNA: TGTGCCAGCAGCTCCCAGTCCCGGGACAGGGGTTTTGGCTACACCTTC.

This chain connects TRBV5-4 to TRBJ2-7; D possibly corresponds to TRBD2 (5 bases). V lost 2 bases and J 6 bases, leaving 15 bases between the germline ends. The CDR3 contains 14 residues. The germline gives CDR1 SGHNT, CDR2 YYREEE (reference sequence). The CDR3: CASSFARASPEQYF. CDR3 nucleotides: TGTGCCAGCAGCTTCGCGCGGGCTAGCCCCGAGCAGTACTTC.

The V call is TRBV7-2, the J call TRBJ2-3, with D perhaps matching TRBD2 (7 bases). V was trimmed by 3 bases and J by 5 bases, leaving 15 bases between them. Germline values: CDR1 SGHTA, CDR2 FQGNSA. This CDR3 spans 15 amino acids. The DNA for the CDR3 is TGTGCCAGCAGCTTCGGGGGGCGCTTGGGAGATACGCAGTATTTT. Translation gives CASSFGGRLGDTQYF. The entire variable domain, with the rest obtained from reference TRBV7-2 and TRBJ2-3, is as follows: GAGVSQSPSNKVTEKGKDVELRCDPISGHTALYWYRQSLGQGLEFLIYFQGNSAPDKSGLPSDRFSAERTGGSVSTLTIQRTQQEDSAVYLCASSFGGRLGDTQYFGPGTRLTVL.

The sample holds one count of this clone. The gene calls are TRBV4-1 and TRBJ2-7; D is possibly TRBD1 (5 bases). The germline V gene encodes CDR1 MGHRA and CDR2 YSYEKL. This CDR3 region has 14 residues. V lost 1 base and J 2 bases, leaving 9 bases between the germline ends. This CDR3 is CASSQGYRPYEQYF. The CDR3 DNA sequence: TGCGCCAGCAGCCAAGGCTACAGGCCCTACGAGCAGTACTTC.

V is TRBV20-1 and J is TRBJ2-1, with unresolved D. Germline V gene data show CDR1 as DFQATT and CDR2 as SNEGSKA (reference sequence). Trimming cost V 3 bases and J 0 bases, with 12 bases left between them. The length of the CDR3 is 15 residues. DNA for the CDR3: TGCAGTGCTAGTTCCAGCGCCCTCTCCTACAATGAGCAGTTCTTC. It is translated as CSASSSALSYNEQFF.

This clone occurred a few times. This chain uses TRBV4-1 with TRBJ1-2; 9 bases line up with TRBD1. The CDR3 extends over 18 amino acids. Germline CDR1 MGHRA, CDR2 YSYEKL. Trimming removed 6 bases from V and 4 bases from J; junction bases left unmatched: 18. DNA of the CDR3: TGCGCCAGCAGAGGAAGTGGGACAGGGACTTTCATAGGCTATGGCTACACCTTC. It encodes CASRGSGTGTFIGYGYTF.

The chain recombines TRBV6-2 or TRBV6-3 with TRBJ2-3; 7 nucleotides match TRBD2. The CDR3 loop spans 17 amino acids. Germline V gene lookup returns CDR1 MNHEY and CDR2 SVGEGT. J lost 2 bases, V lost 4 bases, and 12 bases had no gene match. The CDR3 loop reads CASSSYSSGDNTDTQYF. CDR3 nucleotides: TGTGCCAGCAGTTCCTATTCTAGCGGAGACAACACAGATACGCAGTATTTT.

V is TRBV7-3 and J is TRBJ1-4; D gene ambiguous. The length of the CDR3 is 13 residues. Germline V CDR1 and CDR2: SGHTA, FQGTGA. V lost 6 bases, J lost 7 bases, and 12 bases lay in between. DNA of the CDR3: TGTGCCAGCAGTTCAGCCCCGGGTGAAAAACTGTTTTTT. This translates into CASSSAPGEKLFF. Full variable domain (remainder filled in from reference TRBV7-3 and TRBJ1-4): GAGVSQTPSNKVTEKGKYVELRCDPISGHTALYWYRQSLGQGPEFLIYFQGTGAADDSGLPNDRFFAVRPEGSVSTLKIQRTERGDSAVYLCASSSAPGEKLFFGSGTQLSVL.

V usage is TRBV7-2 and J usage is TRBJ2-3, with 8 bases that match TRBD1. There are 15 residues in the CDR3. Germline values: CDR1 SGHTA, CDR2 FQGNSA. V lost 2 bases to trimming and J lost 3 bases; unmatched junction nucleotides: 4. The CDR3 loop is CASSLQGARTDTQYF. The CDR3 region has the DNA TGTGCCAGCAGCTTACAGGGGGCTCGGACAGATACGCAGTATTTT.

A word on this clone: Other DNA sequences within the sample encode an identical CDR3. This rearrangement joins TRBV5-1 to TRBJ2-1; 10 bases are a match to TRBD2. The junction had 5 bases not matched to a gene; V was cut back by 4 bases and J by 4 bases. Germline V lookup: CDR1 SGHRS, CDR2 YFSETQ. The CDR3 covers 15 residues. CDR3 sequence (DNA): TGCGCCAGCAGCCTTACTAGCGGGACGTACAATGAGCAGTTCTTC. As protein: CASSLTSGTYNEQFF.

The chain couples TRBV27 to TRBJ2-1; 8 nucleotides align to TRBD2. The CDR3 consists of 16 residues. In germline, CDR1 is MNHEY, CDR2 SMNVEV (reference sequence). J lost 1 base, V lost 4 bases, and 6 bases had no gene match. The CDR3 DNA reads TGTGCCAGCAGTTCCCATTTAGCGGGGTCCTACAATGAGCAGTTCTTC. Amino acids: CASSSHLAGSYNEQFF.

The chain carries TRBV28 and TRBJ2-7; D may be TRBD2 (5 bases). The CDR3 extends over 13 amino acids. With 10 bases removed from V and 2 bases from J, the gap between germline ends came to 15 bases. From germline, CDR1 is MDHEN and CDR2 SYDVKM. In DNA, the CDR3 is TGTGCCACCCAAACGCCCGGGACCTACGAGCAGTACTTC. It codes for CATQTPGTYEQYF.

The genes are TRBV9 and TRBJ2-5; 16 bases agree with TRBD2. The CDR3 loop spans 18 amino acids. Germline assignment: CDR1 SGDLS and CDR2 YYNGEE. Trimming removed 2 bases from V and 0 bases from J; junction bases left unmatched: 4. In DNA form, the CDR3 reads TGTGCCAGCAGCGTCGGGGGACTAGCGGGAGGGTACCAAGAGACCCAGTACTTC. This codes for CASSVGGLAGGYQETQYF.

This rearrangement joins TRBV11-3 to TRBJ2-3, with no clear D. The CDR3 runs to 13 residues. The V gene lost 5 bases and the J gene lost 0 bases, with 6 bases spanning the gap. CDR1 and CDR2 from the germline V gene are SGHNT and YENEEA. The CDR3 here is CASSLSSTDTQYF. The CDR3 nucleotides read TGTGCCAGCAGCCTCTCTAGCACAGATACGCAGTATTTT.

The genes are TRBV9 and TRBJ1-6; 9 positions match TRBD1. V trimming: 0 bases; J trimming: 9 bases; junction bases outside the gene matches: 1. From germline, CDR1 is SGDLS and CDR2 YYNGEE. The CDR3 covers 14 residues. DNA of the CDR3: TGTGCCAGCAGCGTAGGGACAGGGGTTTCACCCCTCCACTTT. Its translation is CASSVGTGVSPLHF.

There are a few counts of this clone. The chain is built from TRBV18 and TRBJ2-3; 9 nucleotides match TRBD1. From germline, CDR1 is KGHSH and CDR2 LQKENI. The CDR3 has 13 amino acids. V lost 6 bases and J lost 6; bases outside the gene matches: 4. The CDR3 sequence is CASSGQGTDTQYF. In nucleotides, the CDR3 is TGTGCCAGCTCCGGACAGGGGACGGATACGCAGTATTTT.

The chain joins TRBV28 to TRBJ1-1, with D unclear. V lost 2 bases and J 6 bases, leaving 7 bases between the germline ends. CDR1 is MDHEN and CDR2 is SYDVKM in the germline V gene. The CDR3 contains 12 residues. The CDR3: CASSLEESEAFF. CDR3 nucleotide sequence: TGTGCCAGCAGTTTAGAGGAGTCTGAAGCTTTCTTT. The full variable domain, in which reference TRBV28 and TRBJ1-1 provide the parts outside the CDR3, is DVKVTQSSRYLVKRTGEKVFLECVQDMDHENMFWYRQDPGLGLRLIYFSYDVKMKEKGDIPEGYSVSREKKERFSLILESASTNQTSMYLCASSLEESEAFFGQGTRLTVV.

This clone appeared a single time. The chain employs TRBV28 and TRBJ1-5; 9 bases map to TRBD1. The CDR3 consists of 16 residues. After removal of 3 bases from V and 2 bases from J, the junction contained 5 bases not matched to a gene. Looked up from germline, CDR1 is MDHEN and CDR2 is SYDVKM. The CDR3 DNA is TGTGCCAGCAGTTTGTTGGGACAGGGAGGCAATCAGCCCCAGCATTTT. It translates to CASSLLGQGGNQPQHF.